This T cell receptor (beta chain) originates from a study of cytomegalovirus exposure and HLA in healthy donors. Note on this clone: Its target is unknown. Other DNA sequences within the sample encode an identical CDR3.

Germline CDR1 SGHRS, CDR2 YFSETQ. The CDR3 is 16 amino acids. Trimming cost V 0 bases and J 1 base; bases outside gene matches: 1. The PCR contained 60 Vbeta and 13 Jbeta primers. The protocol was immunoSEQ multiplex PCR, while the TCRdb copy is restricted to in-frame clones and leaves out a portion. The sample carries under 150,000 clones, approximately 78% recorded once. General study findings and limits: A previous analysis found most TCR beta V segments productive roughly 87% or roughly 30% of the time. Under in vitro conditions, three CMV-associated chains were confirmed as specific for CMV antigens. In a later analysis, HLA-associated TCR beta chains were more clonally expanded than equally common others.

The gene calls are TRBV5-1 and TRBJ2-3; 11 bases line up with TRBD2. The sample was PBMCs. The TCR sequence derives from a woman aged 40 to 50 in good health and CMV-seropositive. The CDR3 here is CASSLELAGGTDTQYF. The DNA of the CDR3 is TGCGCCAGCAGCTTGGAACTAGCGGGGGGCACAGATACGCAGTATTTT.